Here is one T cell receptor (beta chain) with its context. There are 12 residues in the CDR3. Trimming pared 5 bases from V and 10 bases from J, leaving 12 bases between. The V gene's germline CDR1 is MNHNS and CDR2 SASEGT. These data belong to a study of blood T cells in healthy people across ages. Sample-barcoded 5' priming and a J-beta primer mix drove a second PCR of about 6 to 11 cycles. TCRdb recomputed calls from the 5' RACE reads with MiXCR, one row per CDR3 protein. The data hold about 1.6 million distinct CDR3 sequences, with roughly 32% observed a single time. This TCR was recovered from a woman younger than 45 in good health. The specimen was blood. This chain uses TRBV6-1 with TRBJ2-1; D may be TRBD2 (5 bases). CDR3 amino acids: CASSLGEWEQFF. Here the CDR3 DNA reads TGTGCCAGCAGTCTTGGGGAGTGGGAGCAGTTCTTC.